This T cell receptor beta chain was captured by sequencing in a study of CD8+CD57+ T cells in acquired aplastic anemia. Profiles of TCR beta VDJ and CDR3 were generated from a genomic DNA template. In TCRdb, the reads were re-called with MiXCR into one record per CDR3 protein. The profile shows roughly 64,000 distinct CDR3 sequences, roughly 54% of them singletons. This clonotype was observed at least ten times. V lost 5 bases to trimming and J lost 8 bases; unmatched junction nucleotides: 24. CDR3 length: 18 amino acids. Per the germline V gene, CDR1 is PRHDT and CDR2 is FYEKMQ (reference sequence). The TCR comes from a human donor in good health, serving as a control. The chain is built from TRBV13 and TRBJ2-7; TRBD1 agrees at 7 bases. Sequenced material: sorted CD4+, CD8+, or CD8+CD57+ T cells (not recorded which) from PBMCs. For the CDR3, the DNA is TGTGCCAGCAGCCGAGATATCTTCGGGACAGCCACACTACGAAAGCAGTACTTC. It is translated as CASSRDIFGTATLRKQYF.